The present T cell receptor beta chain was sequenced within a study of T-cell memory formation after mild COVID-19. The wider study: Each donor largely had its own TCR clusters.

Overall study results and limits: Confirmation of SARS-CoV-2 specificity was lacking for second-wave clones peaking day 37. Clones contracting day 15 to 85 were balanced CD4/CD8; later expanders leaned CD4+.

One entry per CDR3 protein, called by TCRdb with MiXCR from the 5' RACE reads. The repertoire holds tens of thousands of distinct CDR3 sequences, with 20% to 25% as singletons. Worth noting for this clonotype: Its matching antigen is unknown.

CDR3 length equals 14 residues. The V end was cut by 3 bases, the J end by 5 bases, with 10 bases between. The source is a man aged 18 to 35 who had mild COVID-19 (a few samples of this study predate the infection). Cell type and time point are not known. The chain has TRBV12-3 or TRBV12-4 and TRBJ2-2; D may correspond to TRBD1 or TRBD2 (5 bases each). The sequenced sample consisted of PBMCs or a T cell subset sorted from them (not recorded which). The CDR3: CASSFGTGTGELFF. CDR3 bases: TGTGCCAGCAGTTTCGGGACGGGTACCGGGGAGCTGTTTTTT.